A selection of T cell receptor beta chains follows, all from one sample in a study of blood T cell repertoires in COVID-19. The assay was immunoSEQ multiplex PCR, and TCRdb's table has in-frame clones only and misses some. The sample has 49,000 or so clones; more than 75% are singletons. The sequenced sample was peripheral blood. Source of these receptors: a man between 45 and 60 years old with active COVID-19. Both conserved end residues are part of each CDR3. A D gene is named only where the DNA matches it firmly. Rows may omit the clone size; those that give it use once, few, many or a size class.

d_call	v_call	clone_size	j_call	cdr3_nt	cdr3_aa
TRBD2	TRBV5-6	.	TRBJ2-2	TGTGCCAGCAGCGTAAGCGGGAGACCCACCGGGGAGCTGTTTTTT	CASSVSGRPTGELFF
.	TRBV5-1	.	TRBJ1-2	TGCGCCAGCAGCTCAGTCCGAGAGGGCCCAAGGGGCTACACCTTC	CASSSVREGPRGYTF
.	TRBV9	few	TRBJ2-6	TGTGCCAGCAGCTCCCAGGGCTCTGGGGCCAACGTCCTGACTTTC	CASSSQGSGANVLTF
.	TRBV7-2	.	TRBJ1-2	TGTGCCAGCAGCTTTAATATTGATGGCTACACCTTC	CASSFNIDGYTF
TRBD1	TRBV29-1	.	TRBJ1-1	TGCAGCGGAGGGACAGGGGCTAAAAACACTGAAGCTTTCTTT	CSGGTGAKNTEAFF
TRBD1	TRBV5-4	.	TRBJ2-1	TGTGCCAGCAGCTCAGGGGGCCTGGCGGATGAGCAGTTCTTC	CASSSGGLADEQFF
.	TRBV20-1	.	TRBJ1-5	TGCAGTGCTAGTCGGCAGGGTGGCAATCAGCCCCAGCATTTT	CSASRQGGNQPQHF
.	TRBV18	once	TRBJ1-2	TGTGCCAGCTCACCGCCAGATAACTATGGCTACACCTTC	CASSPPDNYGYTF
.	TRBV7-8	.	TRBJ2-7	TGTGCCAGCAGCTTTGCTACAGGGAACGAGCAGTACTTC	CASSFATGNEQYF
TRBD1	TRBV19	.	TRBJ2-1	TGTGCCCGCGAGACAGGGTTGTCCGACAATGAGCAGTTCTTC	CARETGLSDNEQFF
.	TRBV27	once	TRBJ1-5	TGTGCCAGCAGTTTAACGGGTCAGCCCCAGCATTTT	CASSLTGQPQHF
TRBD1	TRBV2	.	TRBJ1-5	TGTGCCAGCCAACAGGGGGCTGGTCAGCCCCAGCATTTT	CASQQGAGQPQHF
TRBD1	TRBV7-6	.	TRBJ2-2	TGTGCCAGCAGTGCCCAGGGGGCGGGAACCGGGGAGCTGTTTTTT	CASSAQGAGTGELFF
.	TRBV30	once	TRBJ2-1	TGTGCCTGGAGCAGGGGCAATGAGCAGTTCTTC	CAWSRGNEQFF
TRBD2	TRBV7-2	.	TRBJ2-1	TGTGCCAGCAGCTCCCGAGGAGCGGGAGTGCGTAATGAGCAGTTCTTC	CASSSRGAGVRNEQFF
.	TRBV2	.	TRBJ2-3	TGTGCCAGCACAAGGACTGAAATAGATACGCAGTATTTT	CASTRTEIDTQYF
TRBD1	TRBV15	.	TRBJ2-3	TGTGCCACTGAGAGAGGACAGGGTGGAGATACGCAGTATTTT	CATERGQGGDTQYF
.	TRBV5-1	.	TRBJ2-5	TGCGCCAGCAGCCCGGAGGGGGGGGGCCAAGAGACCCAGTACTTC	CASSPEGGGQETQYF
TRBD1	TRBV9	.	TRBJ1-3	TGTGCCAGCAGCGCCAGTCCCGGGACAGGGAGGGGAAACACCATATATTTT	CASSASPGTGRGNTIYF
.	TRBV30	.	TRBJ1-1	TGTGCCTGGGCCGGCAGGGCTGACACTGAAGCTTTCTTT	CAWAGRADTEAFF
TRBD1	TRBV18	.	TRBJ1-1	TGTGCCAGCTCGCCGGGACAGACGAACACTGAAGCTTTCTTT	CASSPGQTNTEAFF
TRBD1	TRBV5-1	.	TRBJ2-5	TGCGCCAGCAGCCAGGGGGACAGCAAAGAGACCCAGTACTTC	CASSQGDSKETQYF
.	TRBV19	.	TRBJ2-3	TGTGCCAGTGGGGGCTGGGTTGGTGCGGACGGTAGAACAGATACGCAGTATTTT	CASGGWVGADGRTDTQYF
TRBD1	TRBV6-5	.	TRBJ2-1	TGTGCCACACCCTCCAGGGGACAGGGCTACAATGAGCAGTTCTTC	CATPSRGQGYNEQFF
TRBD2	TRBV9	.	TRBJ2-5	TGTGCCAGCAGCCGGCTAGCGGGAGGAGAGACCCAGTACTTC	CASSRLAGGETQYF
TRBD1	TRBV7-6	.	TRBJ2-2	TGTGCCAGCAGCTTGGGGACAGGGGGATACACCGGGGAGCTGTTTTTT	CASSLGTGGYTGELFF
TRBD2	TRBV9	.	TRBJ2-5	TGTGCCAGCAGCGTAGGCCTAGCGGGGCCAGAGACCCAGTACTTC	CASSVGLAGPETQYF
TRBD1	TRBV5-1	once	TRBJ2-3	TGCGCCAGCAGCTCGGACAGGGGGGGTGATACGCAGTATTTT	CASSSDRGGDTQYF
.	TRBV9	.	TRBJ1-2	TGTGCCAGCAGCGTAGGACAGTCGTTCAATGGCTACACCTTC	CASSVGQSFNGYTF
TRBD2	TRBV4-2	.	TRBJ2-5	TGTGCCAGCAGCCAAGGGGGTAGCGGGGGGTATGAGACCCAGTACTTC	CASSQGGSGGYETQYF
.	TRBV19	.	TRBJ2-6	TGTGCCAGTAGTATAATGTCCGCAGGGGTAGCTGGGGCCAACGTCCTGACTTTC	CASSIMSAGVAGANVLTF
TRBD2	TRBV19	.	TRBJ2-3	TGTGCCAGTAGTCCCTTAGCGGGGATCACAGATACGCAGTATTTT	CASSPLAGITDTQYF
.	TRBV7-9	.	TRBJ2-5	TGTGCCAGCAGCTTAGACGACAGGCCGGGACCCCAAGAGACCCAGTACTTC	CASSLDDRPGPQETQYF
TRBD1	TRBV5-1	.	TRBJ2-7	TGCGCCAGCAGCCCGGGACGGACAGGGCGACTTGGATCCTACGAGCAGTACTTC	CASSPGRTGRLGSYEQYF
.	TRBV7-9	once	TRBJ2-5	TGTGCCAGCAGCTTAGCAACACAAGAGACCCAGTACTTC	CASSLATQETQYF
.	TRBV30	.	TRBJ2-7	TGTGCCTGGAGTCTCGGGGAACAGTACGAGCAGTACTTC	CAWSLGEQYEQYF
TRBD2	TRBV5-6	.	TRBJ2-5	TGTGCCAGCAGCTTCCCCGGGGGGCAAGAGACCCAGTACTTC	CASSFPGGQETQYF
TRBD2	TRBV4-1	.	TRBJ2-3	TGCGCCAGCAGCCAAGAAGGCGCTAGCGGGAGTGGAGATACGCAGTATTTT	CASSQEGASGSGDTQYF
TRBD1	TRBV7-9	.	TRBJ1-2	TGTGCCAGCGAACCGGGACAGGGGGGCGGCTACACCTTC	CASEPGQGGGYTF
.	TRBV18	.	TRBJ1-1	TGTGCCAGCTCACCACAGGCAGGGAGGGACACTGAAGCTTTCTTT	CASSPQAGRDTEAFF
TRBD1	TRBV5-1	once	TRBJ1-2	TGCGCCAGCAGCCCGGGACAGGGGGCAAACTATGGCTACACCTTC	CASSPGQGANYGYTF
TRBD1	TRBV29-1	.	TRBJ1-2	TGCAGCGTTGTAGGCAGGGGGGAAGGCTACACCTTC	CSVVGRGEGYTF
TRBD2	TRBV5-1	.	TRBJ2-1	TGCGCCAGCAGCTTTGGTCTAGCGGGAGATAATGAGCAGTTCTTC	CASSFGLAGDNEQFF
TRBD1	TRBV30	.	TRBJ2-7	TGTGCCTGGAGGATCACGGACAGGGGTTACGAGCAGTACTTC	CAWRITDRGYEQYF
.	TRBV5-6	.	TRBJ1-2	TGTGCCAGCAGCTTGGAACAGGGCCTACTGAGCTATGGCTACACCTTC	CASSLEQGLLSYGYTF
TRBD2	TRBV5-1	.	TRBJ2-5	TGCGCCAGCAGCTTGACTAGCGGGAGGGGAGAGACCCAGTACTTC	CASSLTSGRGETQYF
TRBD1	TRBV19	.	TRBJ1-2	TGTGCCAGTAGAGAAGACAGGGCTAACTATGGCTACACCTTC	CASREDRANYGYTF
TRBD1	TRBV10-1	.	TRBJ2-7	TGCGCCAGCAGTGATCGACAGGGGGCCTACGAGCAGTACTTC	CASSDRQGAYEQYF
TRBD1	TRBV29-1	once	TRBJ2-1	TGCAGCGTTGAGGGCAAGCCAGGGGGTGAGCAGTTCTTC	CSVEGKPGGEQFF
TRBD2	TRBV4-1	once	TRBJ2-2	TGCGCCAGCAGCCAAGTTGGACCGGGACTAGCGGGAGTAGGCGACACCGGGGAGCTGTTTTTT	CASSQVGPGLAGVGDTGELFF
.	TRBV27	.	TRBJ2-2	TGTGCCAGCAGTTTTCCACCGTCGTCGGGAGTCCACACCGGGGAGCTGTTTTTT	CASSFPPSSGVHTGELFF